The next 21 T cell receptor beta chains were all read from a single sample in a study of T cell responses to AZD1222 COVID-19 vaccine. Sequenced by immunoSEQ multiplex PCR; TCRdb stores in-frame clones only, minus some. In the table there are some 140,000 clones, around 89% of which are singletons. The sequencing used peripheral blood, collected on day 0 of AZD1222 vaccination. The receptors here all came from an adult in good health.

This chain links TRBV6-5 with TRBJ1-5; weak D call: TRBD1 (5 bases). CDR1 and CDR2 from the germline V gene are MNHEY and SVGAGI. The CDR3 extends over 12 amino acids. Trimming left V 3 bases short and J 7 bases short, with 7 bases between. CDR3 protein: CASSYRDQPQHF. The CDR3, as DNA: TGTGCCAGCAGTTATAGGGACCAGCCCCAGCATTTT.

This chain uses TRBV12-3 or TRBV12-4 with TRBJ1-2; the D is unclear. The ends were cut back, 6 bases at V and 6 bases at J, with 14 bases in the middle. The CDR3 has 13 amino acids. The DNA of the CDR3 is TGTGCCAGCAGGGGAGAACGGCCGAATGGCTACACCTTC. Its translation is CASRGERPNGYTF.

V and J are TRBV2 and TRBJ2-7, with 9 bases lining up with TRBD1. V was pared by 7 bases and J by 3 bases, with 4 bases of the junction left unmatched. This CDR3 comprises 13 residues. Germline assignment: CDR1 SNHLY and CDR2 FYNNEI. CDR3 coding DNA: TGTGCCAGCAAACAGGGGGCTGGCTACGAGCAGTACTTC. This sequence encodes CASKQGAGYEQYF. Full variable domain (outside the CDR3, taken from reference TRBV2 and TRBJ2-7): EPEVTQTPSHQVTQMGQEVILRCVPISNHLYFYWYRQILGQKVEFLVSFYNNEISEKSEIFDDQFSVERPDGSNFTLKIRSTKLEDSAMYFCASKQGAGYEQYFGPGTRLTVT.

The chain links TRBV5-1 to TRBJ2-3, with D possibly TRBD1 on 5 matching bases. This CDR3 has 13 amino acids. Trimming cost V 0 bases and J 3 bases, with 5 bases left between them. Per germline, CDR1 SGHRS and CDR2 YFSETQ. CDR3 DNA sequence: TGCGCCAGCAGCTTGGCAGGGACAGATACGCAGTATTTT. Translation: CASSLAGTDTQYF.

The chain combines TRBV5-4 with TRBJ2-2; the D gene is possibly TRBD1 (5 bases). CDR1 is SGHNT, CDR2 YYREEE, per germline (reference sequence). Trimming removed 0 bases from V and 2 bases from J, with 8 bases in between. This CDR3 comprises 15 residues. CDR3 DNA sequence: TGTGCCAGCAGCTTGGAGGGGTTTAACACCGGGGAGCTGTTTTTT. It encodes CASSLEGFNTGELFF.

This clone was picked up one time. CDR3 residues: CASSVGRYSNQPQHF. In nucleotides, the CDR3 is TGTGCCAGTAGTGTCGGACGGTATAGCAATCAGCCCCAGCATTTT. The chain couples TRBV19 to TRBJ1-5; D gene unclear. CDR1 LNHDA and CDR2 SQIVND come from the germline V gene (reference sequence). The V end lost 5 bases, the J end lost 0 bases, and 11 bases lay between the germline ends. The CDR3 runs 15 residues.

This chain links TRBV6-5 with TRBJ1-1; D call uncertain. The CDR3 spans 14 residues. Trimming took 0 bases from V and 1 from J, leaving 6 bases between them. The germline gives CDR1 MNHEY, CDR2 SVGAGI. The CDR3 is CASSYSIRNTEAFF. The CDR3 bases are TGTGCCAGCAGTTACTCGATCAGGAACACTGAAGCTTTCTTT.

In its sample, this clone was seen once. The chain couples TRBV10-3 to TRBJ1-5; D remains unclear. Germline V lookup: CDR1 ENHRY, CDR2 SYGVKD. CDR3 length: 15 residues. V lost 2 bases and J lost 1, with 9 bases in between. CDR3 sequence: CAISEGRESNQPQHF. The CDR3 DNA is TGTGCCATCAGTGAGGGTAGGGAAAGCAATCAGCCCCAGCATTTT.

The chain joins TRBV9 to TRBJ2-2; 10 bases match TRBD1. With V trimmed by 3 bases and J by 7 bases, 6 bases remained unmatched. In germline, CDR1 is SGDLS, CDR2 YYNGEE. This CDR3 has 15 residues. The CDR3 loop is CASSEFGTGVGELFF. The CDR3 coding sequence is TGTGCCAGCAGCGAATTCGGGACAGGGGTCGGGGAGCTGTTTTTT.

The CDR3 reads CASSLAAARTDTQYF. The CDR3 coding sequence is TGTGCCAGCAGCTTAGCGGCGGCTCGCACAGATACGCAGTATTTT. The genes are TRBV7-3 and TRBJ2-3, with D unclear. The V gene lost 2 bases and the J gene lost 1 base, with 10 bases spanning the gap. CDR1 SGHTA and CDR2 FQGTGA come from the germline V gene. This CDR3 has 15 amino acids.

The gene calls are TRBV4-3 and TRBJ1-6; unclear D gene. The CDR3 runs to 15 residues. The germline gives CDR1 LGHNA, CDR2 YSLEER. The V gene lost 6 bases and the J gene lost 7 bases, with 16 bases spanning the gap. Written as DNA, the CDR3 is TGCGCCAGCAGATCGGTGGCGGTGGGAAATTCACCCCTCCACTTT. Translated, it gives CASRSVAVGNSPLHF.

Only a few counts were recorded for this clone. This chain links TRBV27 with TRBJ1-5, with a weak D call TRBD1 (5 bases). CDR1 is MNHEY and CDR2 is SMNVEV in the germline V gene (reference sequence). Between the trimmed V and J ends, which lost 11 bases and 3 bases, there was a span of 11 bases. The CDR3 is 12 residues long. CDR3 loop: CASGRFNQPQHF. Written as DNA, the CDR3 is TGTGCCTCAGGGAGGTTCAATCAGCCCCAGCATTTT.

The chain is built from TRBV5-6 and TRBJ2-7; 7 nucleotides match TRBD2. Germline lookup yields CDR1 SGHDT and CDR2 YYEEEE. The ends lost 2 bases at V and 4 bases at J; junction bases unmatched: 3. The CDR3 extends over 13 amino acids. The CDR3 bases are TGTGCCAGCAGCTTTGAGCGGGGATACGAGCAGTACTTC. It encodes CASSFERGYEQYF.

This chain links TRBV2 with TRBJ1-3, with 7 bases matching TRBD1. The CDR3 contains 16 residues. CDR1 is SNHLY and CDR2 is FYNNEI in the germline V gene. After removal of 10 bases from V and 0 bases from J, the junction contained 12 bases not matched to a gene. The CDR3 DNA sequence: TGTGCCATCCCGGGACAGCCGATGAGCTCTGGAAACACCATATATTTT. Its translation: CAIPGQPMSSGNTIYF.

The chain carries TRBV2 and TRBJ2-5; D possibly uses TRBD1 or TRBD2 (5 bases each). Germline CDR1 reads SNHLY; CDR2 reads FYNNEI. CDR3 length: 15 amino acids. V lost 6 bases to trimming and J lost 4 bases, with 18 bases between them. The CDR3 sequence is CASSRTVGVSETQYF. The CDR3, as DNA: TGTGCCAGCAGCCGGACGGTGGGGGTATCAGAGACCCAGTACTTC.

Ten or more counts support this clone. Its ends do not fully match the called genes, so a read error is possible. CDR3 loop: CASSLSMVSGHHGHF. In DNA form, the CDR3 reads TGTGCCAGCAGCTTAAGTATGGTGTCAGGCCATCACGGACATTTT. The chain couples TRBV7-2 to TRBJ1-3; no clear D gene. Germline CDR1 and CDR2: SGHTA and FQGNSA. The length of the CDR3 is 15 residues.

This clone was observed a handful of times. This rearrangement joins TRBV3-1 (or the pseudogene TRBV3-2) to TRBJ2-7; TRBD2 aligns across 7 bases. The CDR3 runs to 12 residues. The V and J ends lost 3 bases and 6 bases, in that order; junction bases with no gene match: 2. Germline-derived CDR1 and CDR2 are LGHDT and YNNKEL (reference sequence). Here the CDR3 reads CASSHGRGEQYF. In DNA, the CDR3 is TGTGCCAGCAGCCATGGGAGGGGCGAGCAGTACTTC.

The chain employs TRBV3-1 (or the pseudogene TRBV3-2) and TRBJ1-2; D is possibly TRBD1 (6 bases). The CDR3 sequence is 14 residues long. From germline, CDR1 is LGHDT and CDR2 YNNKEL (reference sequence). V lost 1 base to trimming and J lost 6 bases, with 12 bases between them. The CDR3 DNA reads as TGTGCCAGCAGCCAAGGCCAGGGGCGGAATGGCTACACCTTC. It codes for CASSQGQGRNGYTF.

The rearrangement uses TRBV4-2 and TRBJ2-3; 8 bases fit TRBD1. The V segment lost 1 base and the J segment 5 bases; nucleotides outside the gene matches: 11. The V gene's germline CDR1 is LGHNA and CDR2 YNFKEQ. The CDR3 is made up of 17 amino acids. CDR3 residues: CASSQARQGLLGDTQYF. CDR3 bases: TGTGCCAGCAGCCAAGCAAGACAGGGGCTTTTGGGAGATACGCAGTATTTT.

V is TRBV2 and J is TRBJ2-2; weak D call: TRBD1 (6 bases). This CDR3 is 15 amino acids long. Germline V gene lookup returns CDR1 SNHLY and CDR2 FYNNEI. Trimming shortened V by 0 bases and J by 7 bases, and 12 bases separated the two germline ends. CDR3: CASSEAQTRGGELFF. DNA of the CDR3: TGTGCCAGCAGTGAAGCGCAGACCAGGGGCGGGGAGCTGTTTTTT.

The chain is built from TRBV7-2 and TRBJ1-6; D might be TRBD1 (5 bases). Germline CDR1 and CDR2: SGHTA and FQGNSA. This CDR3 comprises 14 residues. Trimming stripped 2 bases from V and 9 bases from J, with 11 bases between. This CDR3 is CASSLSGVGSPLHF. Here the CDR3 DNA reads TGTGCCAGCAGCTTATCGGGGGTCGGTTCACCCCTCCACTTT.